This TCR beta chain was profiled in a study of blood T cell repertoires in COVID-19. For the study at large: COVID-19 samples, acute and convalescent, were from the United States, Italy and Spain.

Source study methods: Amplification with reference gene primers provided the estimates of nucleated cell counts. Assay used: immunoSEQ multiplex PCR; TCRdb lists only in-frame clones, some missing. The V and J calls and clone size are taken from that table; D and trimming were inferred from the DNA. The table has about 99,000 clones, about nine tenths seen once. The CDR3 has 20 residues. With 4 bases removed from V and 2 bases from J, the gap between germline ends came to 28 bases. From germline, CDR1 is MDHEN and CDR2 SYDVKM. The origin of this receptor is a man aged 50-60 years with acute or convalescent COVID-19. The specimen sequenced was peripheral blood. This rearrangement joins TRBV28 to TRBJ2-3; D is ambiguous. The CDR3 loop is CASSYHDASPGQATTDTQYF. CDR3 sequence (DNA): TGTGCCAGCAGTTACCACGATGCCTCGCCTGGGCAGGCCACCACAGATACGCAGTATTTT.